The sequence of this T cell receptor (beta chain) was determined in a study of blood T cells in healthy people across ages. Whole-study findings and limits: TCR beta diversity per million T cells fell roughly linearly with age.

A second PCR, run for about 6 to 11 cycles, used a sample-barcoded 5' primer plus a J-beta primer mix. TCRdb re-called the 5' RACE reads through MiXCR, storing one row per CDR3 protein. The sample carries 890,000 or so distinct CDR3 sequences, around two thirds recorded once. The CDR3 is 13 residues long. Germline V CDR1 and CDR2: LGHNA, YNFKEQ. A remark on this clonotype: The antigen remains undetermined. Mismatch with germline at one junction end may stem from a read error.

Those donating, healthy Caucasian individuals from Russia, were aged roughly 6 to 90. The total RNA that was extracted per sample amounted to at least 5.5 micrograms. The material sequenced was blood. This TCR was sampled from a man aged 25 to 45 in good health. This chain links TRBV4-2 with TRBJ1-5; D remains ambiguous. The CDR3 nucleotides are TGTGCCTGCAGCCAAGACAACTTCCAGCCCCAGCATTTT. It specifies CACSQDNFQPQHF.